A single sample is the source of the 6 T cell receptor beta chains below, sequenced in a study of T cells in Graves' hyperthyroidism and ophthalmopathy. Amplified regions were TCR beta CDR3 sequences from RNA transcripts. In the first-round RT-PCR of the TCR CDR3, the HTBI primer set was used. From the multiplex PCR reads, TCRdb called clonotypes with MiXCR, one entry per CDR3 protein. In the table there are around 500,000 distinct CDR3 sequences, 11% to 15% of which are singletons. The source material was blood. The receptor set was obtained from a woman between 40 and 50 years old with Graves' hyperthyroidism.

V and J are TRBV2 and TRBJ1-2; possibly TRBD1 for D (6 bases). CDR1 is SNHLY, CDR2 FYNNEI, per germline. There are 11 residues in the CDR3. V gave up 8 bases and J gave up 8 bases, with 12 bases separating them. CDR3 residues: CASGGRGGYTF. CDR3 in DNA: TGTGCCAGCGGGGGGCGGGGGGGCTACACCTTC.

The chain couples TRBV6-1 to TRBJ2-7; 8 nucleotides line up with TRBD1. V was clipped by 2 bases and J by 0 bases; unmatched bases: 6. This CDR3 has 16 residues. Germline assignment: CDR1 MNHNS and CDR2 SASEGT. In nucleotides, the CDR3 is TGTGCCAGCAGTGAATGGGACAGGCAGAGCTCCTACGAGCAGTACTTC. Translated, it gives CASSEWDRQSSYEQYF.

This clonotype appeared many times. The genes are TRBV20-1 and TRBJ1-1; unclear D gene. Per the germline V gene, CDR1 is DFQATT and CDR2 is SNEGSKA (reference sequence). Trimming stripped 0 bases from V and 1 base from J, with 6 bases between. This CDR3 is 13 amino acids long. CDR3 sequence (DNA): TGCAGTGCTAGAGAACCATGGAACACTGAAGCTTTCTTT. Translated, it gives CSAREPWNTEAFF.

This clonotype was recorded at least ten times. This chain connects TRBV7-2 to TRBJ1-2; 7 bases are shared with TRBD1. Unmatched junction bases numbered 6, after V lost 5 bases and J lost 3 bases. Per germline, CDR1 SGHTA and CDR2 FQGNSA. The CDR3 totals 14 residues. The CDR3 protein is CASSRTTGDYGYTF. The CDR3 region has the DNA TGTGCCAGCAGCCGTACAACAGGGGACTATGGCTACACCTTC.

This clonotype was seen many times. The chain combines TRBV12-3 or TRBV12-4 with TRBJ2-7; 9 bases are a match to TRBD1. This CDR3 spans 15 amino acids. The J segment lost 3 bases and the V segment lost 6 bases, leaving 9 bases of the junction unmatched. The CDR3 reads CASRGGTGPYYEQYF. The CDR3 DNA is TGTGCCAGCAGGGGAGGGACAGGGCCTTACTACGAGCAGTACTTC.

This clonotype was observed a handful of times. CDR3 bases: TGCGCCAGCAGCCAAGTCGGGATAGGACTAGCGGGATCCTACGAGCAGTACTTC. It translates to CASSQVGIGLAGSYEQYF. V and J are TRBV4-1 and TRBJ2-7; TRBD2 matches 12 bases. CDR1 is MGHRA and CDR2 is YSYEKL in the germline V gene. With V trimmed by 1 base and J by 1 base, 8 bases remained unmatched. The CDR3 covers 18 residues.